Sequencing of this T cell receptor (beta chain) was carried out in a study of shared clonotypes between healthy human individuals (TCRdb year 2020). Background on the whole study: The cohort included a few men and two women between 18 and 49 years of age. To estimate repertoire size and how much clonotype sharing occurs between individuals, the study deeply sequenced the blood TCR repertoires of several healthy adults. For each donor, CD4 naive and CD4 memory were each run on three plates, CD8 naive on two plates, and CD8 memory on one plate. To increase sequencing depth and limit assay-specific biases, different laboratories used diverse techniques to prepare libraries and sequence TCR repertoires. Leukapheresis yielded between about 0.9 and 8.9 billion PBMCs per donor.

Using the deep immunoSEQ assay, TCR CDR3 regions were amplified from genomic DNA by multiplex PCR. Genomic DNA extracted from each cell subset was distributed evenly over all wells of several immunoSEQ 96-well plates, and each plate served as one replicate. For sorted subsets, 200 to 250 ng of genomic DNA, equivalent to roughly 33,000 T cell genomes, went into each replicate PCR. The purified libraries were quantified using a Qubit 3.0 fluorometer, sized with a Bioanalyzer 2100, and then quantified again using the KAPA Library Quantification kit. Each immunoSEQ 96-well plate was sequenced on its own single-read 150-cycle Illumina NextSeq 550 flow cell. As for the original processing: Because the immunoSEQ output held only junctional sequences and lacked quality scores, the filtering could not match the filtering applied to full-length reads. To assign V/J genes and CDR3, sequences were annotated using PyIR, a Python wrapper for IgBLAST v1.9, with IMGT germline references. Reads were filtered out if the reads had weak V/J assignments (E-value above 1e-6), no CDR3, stop codons, out-of-frame junctions, or ambiguous translated residues. A V3J clonotype was defined by an identical inferred V gene, J gene, and CDR3 amino acid sequence. Percentage overlap between repertoires was computed as shared unique clonotypes divided by the size of the smaller repertoire. Three approaches were used to assess repertoire richness: RTK rarefaction, the Chao1 estimator, and Recon v2.1 estimates of unobserved clonotypes. OLGA was used to compute generation probabilities for all TCRbeta clonotypes that the gDNA method yielded from a handful of donors. TCRdb mirrors the immuneACCESS table, restricted to in-frame sequences. Some clones are absent from its copies; in checked studies, under half trace to an unresolved V gene, and the reason for the others is unknown. Clone size and the V and J calls come from that table; the DNA yielded D and trimming. A total of around 1 million clones appear in this sample, around three quarters of them only once. The ten largest make up about 1.5% of the sample.

Via the germline V gene, CDR1 is SGDLS and CDR2 YYNGEE. At the junction V is shortened by 0 bases and J by 3 bases, with 6 bases in between. Including cysteine and phenylalanine, the CDR3 has 13 amino acids. Only the CDR3 DNA stays, 39 bases, in frame from base 1. With respect to this clone: Its antigen remains undetermined. No clone much larger than this one lies a single base away; base qualities are absent.

The donors were healthy, HIV-negative adults who had no recently reported acute infections or vaccinations. Every donor was a Caucasian adult living in Nashville, Tennessee, USA. CD4+ T cells were enriched through magnetic negative selection, after which naive cells were positively selected on CD45RA and the remaining negative fraction served as the memory subset. After blood collection by leukapheresis, PBMCs were isolated using Ficoll-Histopaque density gradient centrifugation and then cryopreserved in the vapor phase of liquid nitrogen. Purity and quantity of every magnetically sorted T cell population were checked by analytical flow cytometry. From each sorted fraction, genomic DNA was isolated and quantified by UV absorbance on a Nanodrop 2000c. General findings and caveats noted by the study authors: Pairwise subsampling indicated that sequencing depth was expected to affect the degree of clonotype sharing among donors. Across four donors, approximately 5% of naive CD4, approximately 4% of naive CD8, around 2.1% of memory CD4, and approximately 0.42% of memory CD8 clonotypes were shared. Compared with non-shared clonotypes, the clonotypes found in all four sorted-subset donors had higher generation probabilities. The small number of donors limited the genetic and exposure-history diversity represented. Naive subsets generally had larger estimated clonotype richness than memory subsets did. Rarefaction of sorted-subset datasets indicated incomplete sequencing despite the large sequencing depth. Sampling was limited to blood, and TCR repertoires in tissue likely differ from TCR repertoires in blood.

The TCR was taken from a man aged 18 to 30 in good health. The chain is encoded by TRBV9 joined to TRBJ1-1, with no reliable assignment of the D segment. The sample consisted of memory CD4+ T cells sorted from blood. The cell subset or site label for this specimen denotes: CD45RA-negative fraction. CDR3 protein: CASSVGLDTEAFF. In nucleotide form, the sequence is TGTGCCAGCAGCGTAGGACTCGACACTGAAGCTTTCTTT.